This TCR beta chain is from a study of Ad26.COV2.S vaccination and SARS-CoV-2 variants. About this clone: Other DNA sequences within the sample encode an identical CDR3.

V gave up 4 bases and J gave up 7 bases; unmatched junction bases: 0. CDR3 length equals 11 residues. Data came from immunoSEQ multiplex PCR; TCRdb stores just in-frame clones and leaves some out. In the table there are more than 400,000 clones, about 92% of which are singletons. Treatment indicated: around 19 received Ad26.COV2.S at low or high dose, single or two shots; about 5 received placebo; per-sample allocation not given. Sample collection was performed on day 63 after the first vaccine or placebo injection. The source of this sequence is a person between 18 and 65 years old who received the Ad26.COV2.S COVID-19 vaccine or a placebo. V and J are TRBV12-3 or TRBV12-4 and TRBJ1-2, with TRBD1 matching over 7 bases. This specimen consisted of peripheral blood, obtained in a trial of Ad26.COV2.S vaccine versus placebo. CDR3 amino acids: CASSSGGGYTF. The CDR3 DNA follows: TGTGCCAGCAGTTCAGGGGGTGGCTACACCTTC.